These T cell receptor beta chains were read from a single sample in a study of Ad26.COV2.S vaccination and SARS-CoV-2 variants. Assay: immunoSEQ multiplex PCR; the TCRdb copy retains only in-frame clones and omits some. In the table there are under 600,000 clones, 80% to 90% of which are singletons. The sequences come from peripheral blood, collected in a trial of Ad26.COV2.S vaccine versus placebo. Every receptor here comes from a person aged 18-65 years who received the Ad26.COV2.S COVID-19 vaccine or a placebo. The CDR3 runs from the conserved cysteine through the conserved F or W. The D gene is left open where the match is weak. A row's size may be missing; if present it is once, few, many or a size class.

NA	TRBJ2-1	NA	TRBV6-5	TGTGCCAGCAGTTACGCAAGTCGCGGGCAGTTTGAGCAGTTCTTC	CASSYASRGQFEQFF
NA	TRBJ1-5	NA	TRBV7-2	TGTGCCAGCAGCTTAGCCGGGTCCATTATATATAGCAATCAGCCCCAGCATTTT	CASSLAGSIIYSNQPQHF
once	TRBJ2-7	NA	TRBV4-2	TGTGCCAGCAGCCAAGGGACAGCCACCTACGAGCAGTACTTC	CASSQGTATYEQYF
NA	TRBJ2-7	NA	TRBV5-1	TGCGCCAGCAGCCCCCCGGGCTCCCGCTACGAGCAGTACTTC	CASSPPGSRYEQYF
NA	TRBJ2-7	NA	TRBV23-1	TGCGCCAGCAGTCCGACGGACGGCCCCTACGAGCAGTACTTC	CASSPTDGPYEQYF
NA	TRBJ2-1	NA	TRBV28	TGTGCCAGCAGTCGGTCGCGAGAGCAGTTCTTC	CASSRSREQFF
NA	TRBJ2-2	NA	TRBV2	TGTGCCAGCAGTGTATATAGCCCGAACACCGGGGAGCTGTTTTTT	CASSVYSPNTGELFF
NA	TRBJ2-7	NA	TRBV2	TGTGCCAGCATGGTCGGAAGCTACGAGCAGTACTTC	CASMVGSYEQYF
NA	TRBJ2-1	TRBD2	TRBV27	TGTGCCACCAAAGCGGGAGGGGGGTCCTACAATGAGCAGTTCTTC	CATKAGGGSYNEQFF
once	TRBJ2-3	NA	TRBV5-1	TGCGCCAGCAGCCCCGCCCGGGCAGATACGCAGTATTTT	CASSPARADTQYF
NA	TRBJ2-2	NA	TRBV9	TGTGCCAGCAGCGTAGAGCCGAGGGTCCCAGAGGGGGATTCCGGGGAGCTGTTTTTT	CASSVEPRVPEGDSGELFF
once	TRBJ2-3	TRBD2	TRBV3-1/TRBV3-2	TGTGCCAGCAGCCAAGGGGGGACTAGCGGATATACGCAGTATTTT	CASSQGGTSGYTQYF
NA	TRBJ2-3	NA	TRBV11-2	TGTGCCAGCGCGCGGGCGAGCTTGAGCACAGATACGCAGTATTTT	CASARASLSTDTQYF
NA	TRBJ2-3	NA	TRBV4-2	TGTGCCAGCAGCCAAGAAGGAAGCGGTTACAAAACTAGCACAGATACGCAGTATTTT	CASSQEGSGYKTSTDTQYF
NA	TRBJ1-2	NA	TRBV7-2	TGTGCCAGCAGCTTTGTAACCCAACAGGGCACCGGCTACACCTTC	CASSFVTQQGTGYTF
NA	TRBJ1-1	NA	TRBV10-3	TGTGCCATCAGTGGAGTGAATGAAGCTTTCTTT	CAISGVNEAFF
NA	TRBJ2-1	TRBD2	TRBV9	TGTGCCAGCAGCGTCGAAGCCGGGACTAGCGGGACGAGCTCCTACAATGAGCAGTTCTTC	CASSVEAGTSGTSSYNEQFF
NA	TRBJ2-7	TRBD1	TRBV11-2	TGTGCCAGCAGCGCCAGGACAGGCCGAAGCTCCTACGAGCAGTACTTC	CASSARTGRSSYEQYF
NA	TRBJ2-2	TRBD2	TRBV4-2	TGTGCCAGCAGCCAAGATCCTATTAGCGGGGGGGCCCCCACCGGGGAGCTGTTTTTT	CASSQDPISGGAPTGELFF
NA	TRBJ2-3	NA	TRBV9	TGTGCCAGCAGCGTCGAACTAGATTCTAGCACAGATACGCAGTATTTT	CASSVELDSSTDTQYF
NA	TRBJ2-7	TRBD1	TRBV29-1	TGCAGCGTAGCAACCAGGGGGATGAGCTCCTACGAGCAGTACTTC	CSVATRGMSSYEQYF
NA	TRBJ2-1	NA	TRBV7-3	TGTGCCAGCAGCTCATTGGGGGGAGGCGATGAGCAGTTCTTC	CASSSLGGGDEQFF
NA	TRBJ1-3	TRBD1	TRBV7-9	TGTGCCAGCAGCCCCGGGACAGGGTTCTCTGGAAACACCATATATTTT	CASSPGTGFSGNTIYF
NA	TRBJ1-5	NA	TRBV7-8	TGTGCCAGCAGCTTAGGTCCGGGGAATCGGCCCCAGCATTTT	CASSLGPGNRPQHF
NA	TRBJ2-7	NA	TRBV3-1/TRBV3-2	TGTGCCAGCAGCCAAGACCTCGGGTCTCTCTACTACGAGCAGTACTTC	CASSQDLGSLYYEQYF
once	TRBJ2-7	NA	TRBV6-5	TGTGCCAGCAGTTACTCGAGAGGATTGGCCTACGAGCAGTACTTC	CASSYSRGLAYEQYF
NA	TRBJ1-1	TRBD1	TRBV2	TGTGCCAGCAGACCCGGACAGGGTAACACTGAAGCTTTCTTT	CASRPGQGNTEAFF
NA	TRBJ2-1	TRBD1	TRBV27	TGTGCCAGCAGCCCGGGACAGCTCTACAATGAGCAGTTCTTC	CASSPGQLYNEQFF
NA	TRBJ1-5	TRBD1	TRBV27	TGTGCCAGTTGTGACAGGGGTCAGCCCCAGCATTTT	CASCDRGQPQHF
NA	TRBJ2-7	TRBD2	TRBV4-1	TGCGCCAGCAGCCAAGATGCTGTGGGACTAGTCCCCTACGAGCAGTACTTC	CASSQDAVGLVPYEQYF
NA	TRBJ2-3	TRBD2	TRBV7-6	TGTGCCAGCAGCTTAGTTTCTCTAGCGGGGGCTAGCACAGATACGCAGTATTTT	CASSLVSLAGASTDTQYF